Reported below is one T cell receptor (beta chain). After removal of 4 bases from V and 2 bases from J, the junction contained 8 bases not matched to a gene. The CDR3 sequence is 16 residues long. CDR1 is MDHEN, CDR2 SYDVKM, per germline. Vbeta (60) and Jbeta (13) primers were used in the PCR. Clones were read by immunoSEQ multiplex PCR, and TCRdb kept only the in-frame ones, dropping some. The sample is made up of 45,000 to 60,000 clones, and the top ten hold approximately 7% of it. This entry belongs to a study of cytomegalovirus exposure and HLA in healthy donors. The sequence derives from a woman aged 35 to 49 in good health and CMV-seronegative. Material for sequencing was PBMCs. This chain uses TRBV28 with TRBJ2-3; 8 bases fit TRBD2. CDR3 region: CASSSRAGGLTDTQYF. The CDR3 coding sequence is TGTGCCAGCAGTTCTCGGGCGGGAGGCCTCACAGATACGCAGTATTTT. The variable domain in full, with the rest retrieved from reference TRBV28 and TRBJ2-3, is DVKVTQSSRYLVKRTGEKVFLECVQDMDHENMFWYRQDPGLGLRLIYFSYDVKMKEKGDIPEGYSVSREKKERFSLILESASTNQTSMYLCASSSRAGGLTDTQYFGPGTRLTVL.